The rows below give T cell receptor beta chains drawn from one sample of a study of OX40 agonist ivuxolimab in advanced cancers. TCRdb's copy holds only in-frame clones and misses some; the assay was immunoSEQ multiplex PCR. The sample yields 55,000 to 65,000 clones, roughly 87% seen once. Sample: CD4+ or CD8+ T cells sorted from blood, taken in a trial of the OX40 agonist ivuxolimab. These receptors were obtained from an adult with an advanced solid tumor such as melanoma, head and neck, liver or kidney cancer. CDR3s include the opening cysteine and the closing phenylalanine or tryptophan. D genes are given only for firm matches. A clone size is listed for some rows: how often the clone was seen (once, few, many), or a class if it is expanded.

clone_size | j_call | v_call | d_call | cdr3_aa | cdr3_nt
- | TRBJ1-5 | TRBV5-8 | - | CASSLGQTNSNQPQHF | TGTGCCAGCAGCTTGGGACAGACAAATAGCAATCAGCCCCAGCATTTT
- | TRBJ2-6 | TRBV5-1 | - | CASSLDLGLGSGANVLTF | TGCGCCAGCAGCTTGGATCTAGGCTTGGGCTCTGGGGCCAACGTCCTGACTTTC
- | TRBJ2-1 | TRBV10-1 | TRBD2 | CASSRGTSGVDEQFF | TGCGCCAGCAGCCGAGGGACTAGCGGGGTCGATGAGCAGTTCTTC
- | TRBJ2-3 | TRBV10-3 | TRBD1 | CAIQGATDTQYF | TGTGCCATCCAGGGGGCCACAGATACGCAGTATTTT
few | TRBJ1-2 | TRBV2 | TRBD1 | CASSERQGVDGYTF | TGTGCCAGCAGTGAAAGGCAGGGGGTTGATGGCTACACCTTC
- | TRBJ2-1 | TRBV27 | TRBD2 | CASSLRGTSGAIYNEQFF | TGTGCCAGCAGTTTACGCGGGACTAGCGGGGCGATATACAATGAGCAGTTCTTC
few | TRBJ1-5 | TRBV5-3 | TRBD1 | CASLRQGVYQPQHF | TGTGCCAGCCTGCGACAGGGGGTATATCAGCCCCAGCATTTT
- | TRBJ2-3 | TRBV12-5 | - | CASGLVLRVGPDTQYF | TGTGCTAGTGGTTTGGTACTCCGGGTCGGACCAGATACGCAGTATTTT
- | TRBJ2-7 | TRBV4-2 | - | CASSQESFGTYEQYF | TGTGCCAGCAGCCAAGAAAGCTTTGGCACCTACGAGCAGTACTTC
- | TRBJ1-1 | TRBV6-1 | - | CASGETGYLNTEAFF | TGTGCCAGCGGGGAAACAGGTTACCTTAACACTGAAGCTTTCTTT
- | TRBJ1-6 | TRBV15 | TRBD1 | CATSREGTGGSDSPLHF | TGTGCCACCAGCAGGGAGGGGACAGGGGGCTCTGATTCACCCCTCCACTTT
- | TRBJ1-1 | TRBV11-2 | - | CASSPDRDTLWNTEAFF | TGTGCCAGCAGCCCCGACCGGGACACATTATGGAACACTGAAGCTTTCTTT
- | TRBJ2-7 | TRBV5-4 | TRBD1 | CASSLVGTGVVEQYF | TGTGCCAGCAGCTTGGTCGGGACAGGGGTTGTTGAGCAGTACTTC
once | TRBJ1-3 | TRBV7-8 | - | CASNPREGSGNTIYF | TGTGCCAGCAACCCCCGGGAGGGGTCTGGAAACACCATATATTTT
- | TRBJ1-1 | TRBV29-1 | - | CSVALDYTEAFF | TGCAGCGTTGCGTTAGACTACACTGAAGCTTTCTTT
- | TRBJ1-6 | TRBV6-4 | - | CASSEDRVYGSPLHF | TGTGCCAGCAGTGAAGACAGAGTATACGGTTCACCCCTCCACTTT
- | TRBJ2-2 | TRBV18 | - | CASSPFQGPGGELFF | TGTGCCAGCTCACCTTTCCAGGGGCCCGGCGGGGAGCTGTTTTTT
- | TRBJ1-1 | TRBV19 | - | CASRGSTGVIPFF | TGTGCCAGTCGGGGTTCTACGGGGGTCATACCTTTCTTT